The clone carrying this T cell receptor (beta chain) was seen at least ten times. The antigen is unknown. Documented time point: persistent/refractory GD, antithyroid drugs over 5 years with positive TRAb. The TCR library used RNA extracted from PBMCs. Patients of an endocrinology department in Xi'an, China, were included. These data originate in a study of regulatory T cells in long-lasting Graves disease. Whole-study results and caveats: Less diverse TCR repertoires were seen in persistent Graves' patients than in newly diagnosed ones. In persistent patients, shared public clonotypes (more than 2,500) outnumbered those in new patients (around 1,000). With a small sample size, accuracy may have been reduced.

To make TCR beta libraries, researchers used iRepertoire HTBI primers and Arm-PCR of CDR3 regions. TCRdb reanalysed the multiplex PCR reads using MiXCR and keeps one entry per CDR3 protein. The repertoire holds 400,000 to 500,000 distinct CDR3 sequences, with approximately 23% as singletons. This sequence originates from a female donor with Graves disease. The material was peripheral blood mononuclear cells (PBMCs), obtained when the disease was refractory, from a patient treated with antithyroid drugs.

CDR3 residues: CASSDYRTGKGYTF. The CDR3 region has the DNA TGTGCCAGCAGCGACTATCGGACAGGAAAGGGCTACACCTTC. The V gene is TRBV6-1, the J gene TRBJ1-2, with 7 positions matching TRBD1. This CDR3 contains 14 residues. The V gene end was trimmed by 6 bases and the J gene end by 8 bases; junction bases not matched to a gene: 12. CDR1 and CDR2 from the germline V gene are MNHNS and SASEGT.